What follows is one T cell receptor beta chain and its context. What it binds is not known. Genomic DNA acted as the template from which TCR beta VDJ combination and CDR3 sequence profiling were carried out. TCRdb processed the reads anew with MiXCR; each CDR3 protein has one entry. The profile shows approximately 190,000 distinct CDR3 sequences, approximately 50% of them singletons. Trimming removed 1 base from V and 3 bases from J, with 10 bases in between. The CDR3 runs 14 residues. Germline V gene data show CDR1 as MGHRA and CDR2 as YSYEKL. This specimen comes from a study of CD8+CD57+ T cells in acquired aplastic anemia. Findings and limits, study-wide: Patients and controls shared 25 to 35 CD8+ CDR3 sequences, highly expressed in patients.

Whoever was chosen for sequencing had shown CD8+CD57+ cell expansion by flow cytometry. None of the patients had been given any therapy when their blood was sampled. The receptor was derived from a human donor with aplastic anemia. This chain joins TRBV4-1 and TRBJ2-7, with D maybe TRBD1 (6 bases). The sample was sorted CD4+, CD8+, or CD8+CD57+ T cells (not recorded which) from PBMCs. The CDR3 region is CASSQGDISYEQYF. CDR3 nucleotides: TGCGCCAGCAGCCAAGGGGACATCAGCTACGAGCAGTACTTC.